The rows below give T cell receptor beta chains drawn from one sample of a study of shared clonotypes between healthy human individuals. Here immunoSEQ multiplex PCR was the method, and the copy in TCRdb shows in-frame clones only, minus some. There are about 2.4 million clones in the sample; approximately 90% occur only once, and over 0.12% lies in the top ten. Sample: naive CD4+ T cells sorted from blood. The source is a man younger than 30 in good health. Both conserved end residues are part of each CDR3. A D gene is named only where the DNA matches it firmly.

CASSFASGERDTQYF TGCGCCAGCAGCTTCGCTAGCGGGGAGCGAGATACGCAGTATTTT TRBJ2-3 TRBV5-1 TRBD2
CASQDYNSPLHF TGTGCCAGCCAAGATTATAATTCACCCCTCCACTTT TRBJ1-6 TRBV18 .
CASSEAQGREAFF TGTGCCAGCAGTGAAGCGCAAGGGCGAGAAGCTTTCTTT TRBJ1-1 TRBV6-1 .
CASSRGTDSNEKLFF TGTGCCAGCAGCCGGGGGACAGATTCTAATGAAAAACTGTTTTTT TRBJ1-4 TRBV5-4 TRBD1
CASGSGQETQYF TGTGCCAGCGGCTCTGGGCAAGAGACCCAGTACTTC TRBJ2-5 TRBV7-8 .
CASSLHRNTYNPYEQYF TGTGCCAGCAGCCTACATAGAAACACCTACAATCCCTACGAGCAGTACTTC TRBJ2-7 TRBV14 .
CASSPSWGLANEKLFF TGTGCCAGCAGCCCCAGTTGGGGACTAGCTAATGAAAAACTGTTTTTT TRBJ1-4 TRBV7-9 .
CASSVGTRGAEGYTF TGTGCCAGCAGCGTAGGTACGAGGGGCGCAGAGGGCTACACCTTC TRBJ1-2 TRBV9 .
CATSQQNRADTQYF TGCGCCACCAGCCAGCAAAACAGGGCAGATACGCAGTATTTT TRBJ2-3 TRBV5-1 .
CASSQYPGEKLFF TGCGCCAGCAGCCAATATCCCGGTGAAAAACTGTTTTTT TRBJ1-4 TRBV4-3 .
CASSAPRQGAYEKLFF TGTGCCAGCAGCGCCCCTAGACAGGGGGCGTATGAAAAACTGTTTTTT TRBJ1-4 TRBV9 TRBD1
CASSFRQGAVEAFF TGCGCCAGCAGCTTCCGACAGGGGGCAGTTGAAGCTTTCTTT TRBJ1-1 TRBV5-1 TRBD1
CASSHYGLAGGFADTQYF TGCGCCAGCAGCCATTACGGACTAGCGGGGGGGTTCGCAGATACGCAGTATTTT TRBJ2-3 TRBV4-1 TRBD2
CASSSRTAINSPLHF TGTGCCAGTAGTTCGCGGACAGCAATTAATTCACCCCTCCACTTT TRBJ1-6 TRBV19 .
CASSVEPGKPLRGEQYF TGTGCCAGCAGCGTAGAACCCGGGAAGCCCCTGAGAGGGGAGCAGTACTTC TRBJ2-7 TRBV9 .
CASSLGGDTEAFF TGTGCCAGCAGCTTAGGGGGAGACACTGAAGCTTTCTTT TRBJ1-1 TRBV7-9 .
CASSPRNYGYTF TGTGCCAGCAGCCCCCGTAACTATGGCTACACCTTC TRBJ1-2 TRBV13 .